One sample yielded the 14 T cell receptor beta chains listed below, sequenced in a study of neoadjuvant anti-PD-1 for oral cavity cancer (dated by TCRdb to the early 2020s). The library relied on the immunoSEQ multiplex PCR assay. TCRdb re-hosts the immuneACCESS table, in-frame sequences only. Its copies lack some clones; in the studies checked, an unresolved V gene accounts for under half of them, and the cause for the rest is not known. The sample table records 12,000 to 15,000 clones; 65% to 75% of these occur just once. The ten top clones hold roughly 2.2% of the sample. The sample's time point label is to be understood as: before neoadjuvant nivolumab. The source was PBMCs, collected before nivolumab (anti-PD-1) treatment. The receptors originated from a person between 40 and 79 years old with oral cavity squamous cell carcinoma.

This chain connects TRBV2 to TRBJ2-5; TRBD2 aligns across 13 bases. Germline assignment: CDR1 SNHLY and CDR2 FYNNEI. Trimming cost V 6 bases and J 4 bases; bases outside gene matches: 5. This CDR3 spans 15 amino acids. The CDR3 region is CASRRGLAGRETQYF. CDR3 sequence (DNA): TGTGCCAGCAGGAGGGGACTAGCGGGGAGAGAGACCCAGTACTTC.

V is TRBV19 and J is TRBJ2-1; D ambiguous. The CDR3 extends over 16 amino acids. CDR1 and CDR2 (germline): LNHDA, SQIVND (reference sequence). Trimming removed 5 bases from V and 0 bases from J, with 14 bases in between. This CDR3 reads CASSVQSPGSYNEQFF. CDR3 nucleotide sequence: TGTGCCAGTAGTGTACAGAGCCCCGGCTCCTACAATGAGCAGTTCTTC.

CDR3 residues: CASGHRNTEAFF. CDR3 nucleotide sequence: TGTGCCAGCGGGCACAGGAACACTGAAGCTTTCTTT. The chain combines TRBV2 with TRBJ1-1; D not certain. Trimming took off 8 bases at V and 1 base at J, with 8 bases between the two ends. The germline gives CDR1 SNHLY, CDR2 FYNNEI. The CDR3 totals 12 residues.

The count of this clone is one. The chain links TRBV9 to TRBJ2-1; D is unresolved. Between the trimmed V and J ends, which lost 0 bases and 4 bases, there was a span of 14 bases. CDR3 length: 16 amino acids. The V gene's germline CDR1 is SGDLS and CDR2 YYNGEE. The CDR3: CASSVGFSIGYNEQFF. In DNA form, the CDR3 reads TGTGCCAGCAGCGTAGGGTTCAGTATAGGGTACAATGAGCAGTTCTTC.

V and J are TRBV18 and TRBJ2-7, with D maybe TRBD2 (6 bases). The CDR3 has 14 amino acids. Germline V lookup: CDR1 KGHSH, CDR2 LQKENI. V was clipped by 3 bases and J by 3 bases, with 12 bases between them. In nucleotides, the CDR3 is TGTGCCAGCTCACCCCCGGGACTTAACTACGAGCAGTACTTC. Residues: CASSPPGLNYEQYF.

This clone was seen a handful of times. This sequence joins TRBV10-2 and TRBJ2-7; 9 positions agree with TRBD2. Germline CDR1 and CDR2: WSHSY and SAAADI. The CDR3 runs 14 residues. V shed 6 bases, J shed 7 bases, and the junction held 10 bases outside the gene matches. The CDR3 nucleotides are TGCGCCAGCAGCCCCTTGGCGGGAGGGCGTGAGCAGTACTTC. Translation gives CASSPLAGGREQYF.

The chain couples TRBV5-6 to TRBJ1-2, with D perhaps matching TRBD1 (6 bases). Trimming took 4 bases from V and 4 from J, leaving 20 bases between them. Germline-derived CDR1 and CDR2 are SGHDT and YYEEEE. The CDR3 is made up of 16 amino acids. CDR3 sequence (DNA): TGTGCCAGCAGCGGGGGGCCAGGCCTTGTCCTCTATGGCTACACCTTC. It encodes CASSGGPGLVLYGYTF.

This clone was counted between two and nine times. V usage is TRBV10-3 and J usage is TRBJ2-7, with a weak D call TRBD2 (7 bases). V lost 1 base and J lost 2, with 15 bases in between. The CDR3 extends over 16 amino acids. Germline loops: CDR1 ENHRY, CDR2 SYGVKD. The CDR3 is CAISELGGGRPYEQYF. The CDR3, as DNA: TGTGCCATCAGTGAGTTGGGGGGGGGCCGCCCCTACGAGCAGTACTTC.

This chain's CDR3 is CASSQDKAGANTGELFF. CDR3 DNA: TGCGCCAGCAGCCAAGACAAAGCGGGAGCGAACACCGGGGAGCTGTTTTTT. This chain links TRBV4-1 with TRBJ2-2, with TRBD2 matching over 8 bases. The germline V gene encodes CDR1 MGHRA and CDR2 YSYEKL. The ends lost 0 bases at V and 0 bases at J; junction bases unmatched: 3. CDR3 length: 17 amino acids.

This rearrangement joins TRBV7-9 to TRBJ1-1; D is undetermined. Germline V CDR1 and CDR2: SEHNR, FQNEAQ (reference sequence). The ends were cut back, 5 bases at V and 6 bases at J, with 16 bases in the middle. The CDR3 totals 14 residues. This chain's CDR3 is CASSPLGVLPEAFF. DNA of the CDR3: TGTGCCAGCAGCCCCCTCGGGGTATTACCTGAAGCTTTCTTT. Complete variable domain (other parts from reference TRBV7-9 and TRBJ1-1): DTGVSQNPRHKITKRGQNVTFRCDPISEHNRLYWYRQTLGQGPEFLTYFQNEAQLEKSRLLSDRFSAERPKGSFSTLEIQRTEQGDSAMYLCASSPLGVLPEAFFGQGTRLTVV.

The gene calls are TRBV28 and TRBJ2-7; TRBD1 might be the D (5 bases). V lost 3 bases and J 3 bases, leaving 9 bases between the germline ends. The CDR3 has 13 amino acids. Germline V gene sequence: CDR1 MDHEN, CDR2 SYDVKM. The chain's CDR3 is CASSLTAIYEQYF. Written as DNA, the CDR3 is TGTGCCAGCAGTTTGACAGCAATCTACGAGCAGTACTTC.

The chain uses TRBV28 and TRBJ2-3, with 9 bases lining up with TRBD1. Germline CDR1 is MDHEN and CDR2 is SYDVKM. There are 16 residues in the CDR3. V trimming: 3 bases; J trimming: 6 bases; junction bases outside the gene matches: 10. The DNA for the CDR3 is TGTGCCAGCAGTTTGGCGGGACAGGGACATAGGGATACGCAGTATTTT. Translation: CASSLAGQGHRDTQYF.

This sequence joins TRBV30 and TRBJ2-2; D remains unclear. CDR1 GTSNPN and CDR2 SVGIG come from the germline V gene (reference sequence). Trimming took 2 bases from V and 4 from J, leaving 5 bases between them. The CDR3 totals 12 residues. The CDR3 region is CAWSFTTGELFF. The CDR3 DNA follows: TGTGCCTGGAGTTTTACCACCGGGGAGCTGTTTTTT.

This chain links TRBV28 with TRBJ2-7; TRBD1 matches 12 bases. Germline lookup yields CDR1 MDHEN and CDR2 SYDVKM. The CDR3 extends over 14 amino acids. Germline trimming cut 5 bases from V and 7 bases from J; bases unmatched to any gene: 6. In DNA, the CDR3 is TGTGCCAGCAGTCCGGGACAGGGGGCGCGAGAGCAGTACTTC. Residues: CASSPGQGAREQYF.